The present T cell receptor (beta chain) was sequenced within a study of blood T cell repertoires in COVID-19 (dated by TCRdb to 2018 to 2020). At the level of the whole study: Samples covering the acute and convalescent phases of COVID-19 were provided by collaborators in the United States, Italy and Spain. The material from the prospective study consisted of cDNA or gDNA derived from T cells, B-cell-depleted T cells, or PBMCs. The dataset comprised deeply sampled blood TCRbeta repertoires from subjects exposed to, actively infected with, or recovered from COVID-19. The repertoires were released in a freely available public database intended as a resource for research on the immune response to SARS-CoV-2. The samples were drawn from two sources: the first 160 participants of the ongoing ImmuneRACE study, and 1,254 subjects contributed by 6 global collaborators. Sample metadata almost always included a de-identified subject ID, COVID-19 status, age in years and sex. Where available, HLA class I and class II types were taken from metadata supplied by the sample provider and were not determined by assay-based typing. Study-level results and caveats: The amount of clinical and demographic metadata varied by source and participant and was provided uncurated.

The immunoSEQ Assay, a bias-controlled multiplex PCR, was used to amplify TCRbeta CDR3 regions from genomic DNA. In the paper's pipeline: Within the assay, amplification of reference gene primers was used to estimate how many nucleated cells each sample contained. To quantify the absolute abundance of each unique TCRbeta CDR3 rearrangement, sequence reads were collapsed and filtered. For each sample, productive Simpson clonality was calculated as the square root of Simpson's diversity index over productive rearrangements. Sourced from immuneACCESS, this table was stored by TCRdb with only in-frame sequences that have V and J called. A share of the clones is absent; for the studies checked, an unresolved V gene accounts for under half, and the remainder has no known explanation. The V and J calls and clone size come from that table; D and trimming were worked out from the DNA. The sample data list about 160,000 clones, and around 89% of these were observed just once. 6.5% to 8% of the sample rests with the top ten.

The junction carries 17 bases between V and J, which are trimmed by 3 bases and 5 bases respectively. The CDR3 holds 15 amino acids from the cysteine to the phenylalanine. The DNA shown is the 45-base CDR3, in frame from base 1. The germline V gene encodes CDR1 SGHTA and CDR2 FQGNSA. Comment on this clone: Its antigen has not been determined. Base-call qualities are not available, and no considerably larger clone is one nucleotide away.

Participants in the prospective study were aged roughly 18 to 100 years, lived in over 20 United States geographic areas, and enrolled through a virtual design. In the prospective study, cohorts were assigned on the basis of participant-reported clinical history obtained from a screening survey and a study questionnaire. ImmuneRACE Cohort 3 recovered participants were defined by two consecutive negative NP/OP PCR tests, healthcare professional clearance, or symptom resolution. Mobile phlebotomists in the prospective study collected whole blood, serum and a nasopharyngeal or oropharyngeal swab from every participant. Over a roughly two-month period, participants in the prospective study had the option of providing additional blood draws and questionnaires. Prospective study blood samples were shipped either frozen or at room temperature before DNA extraction.

This sequence originates from a woman between 50 and 59 years old who had recovered from COVID-19. The rearrangement joined TRBV7-2 to TRBJ2-7; perhaps TRBD2 is the D gene, with 6 bases matching. What was sequenced was PBMCs or T cells enriched from blood (not recorded which). The CDR3 corresponds to CASSLGFAGHHEQYF. The DNA sequence is as follows: TGTGCCAGCAGCTTGGGTTTTGCGGGGCACCACGAGCAGTACTTC.